This TCR beta chain stems from a study of T cell changes during pregnancy in multiple sclerosis. CDR1 SNHLY and CDR2 FYNNEI come from the germline V gene. Trimming took 6 bases from V and 10 from J; bases not matched to a gene: 14. The CDR3 totals 16 residues. The data were produced by immunoSEQ multiplex PCR, yet TCRdb's version contains in-frame clones alone and is incomplete. The sample consists of tens of thousands of clones, roughly nine tenths of them appearing once. The sequence derives from a female donor with multiple sclerosis, enrolled in a pregnancy study. The input for sequencing was CD4+ T cells from peripheral blood mononuclear cells, taken in the first trimester of pregnancy. The chain combines TRBV2 with TRBJ1-4; 10 bases match TRBD1. The CDR3: CASSGGDRGPSGKLFF. DNA for the CDR3: TGTGCCAGCAGCGGAGGGGACAGGGGCCCGAGTGGAAAACTGTTTTTT.